The clone carrying this T cell receptor beta chain was seen ten or more times. Its cognate antigen is unknown. With molecular barcodes, quantitative 5'-RACE was used to make the TCR beta libraries. TCRdb called the 5' RACE reads again in MiXCR, with one record for every CDR3 protein. The data hold 450,000 to 550,000 distinct CDR3 sequences, with about 5.7% observed a single time. The data derive from a study of CD8 T cells in ankylosing spondylitis. General study findings and limits: Earlier reports found some motif variants in synovial fluid and blood in reactive arthritis. Clones that were linked to disease were CD8+ and were relatively rare in peripheral blood. Blood from ankylosing spondylitis patients appeared to carry a characteristic roughly 8-variant TCR beta motif. Within matched ankylosing spondylitis synovial fluid, disease-linked clones were reportedly significantly enriched.

Germline-derived CDR1 and CDR2 are MNHEY and SMNVEV (reference sequence). This CDR3 is 14 amino acids long. The junction had 4 bases not matched to a gene; V was cut back by 6 bases and J by 6 bases. The rearrangement uses TRBV27 and TRBJ2-7; TRBD2 agrees at 14 bases. The sequencing input was blood, either unsorted or a sorted T cell fraction (not recorded which). The sequence was obtained from a male donor with ankylosing spondylitis. In DNA, the CDR3 is TGTGCCAGCAGACCGGGGACTAGCGGGAGCGAGCAGTACTTC. This sequence encodes CASRPGTSGSEQYF.